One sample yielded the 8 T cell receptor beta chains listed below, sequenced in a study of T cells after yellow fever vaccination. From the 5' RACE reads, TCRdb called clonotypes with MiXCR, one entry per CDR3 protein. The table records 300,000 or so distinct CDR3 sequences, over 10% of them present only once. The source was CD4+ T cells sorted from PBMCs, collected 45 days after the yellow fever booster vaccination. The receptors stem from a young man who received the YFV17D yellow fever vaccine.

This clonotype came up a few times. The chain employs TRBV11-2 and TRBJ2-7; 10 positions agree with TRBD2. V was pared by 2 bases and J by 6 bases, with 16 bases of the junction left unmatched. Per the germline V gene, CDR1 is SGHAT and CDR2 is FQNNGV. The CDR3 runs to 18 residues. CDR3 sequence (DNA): TGTGCCAGCAGCTTATCCTTGGCTCCGAGCGGGAGGGCTTTCGAGCAGTACTTC. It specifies CASSLSLAPSGRAFEQYF.

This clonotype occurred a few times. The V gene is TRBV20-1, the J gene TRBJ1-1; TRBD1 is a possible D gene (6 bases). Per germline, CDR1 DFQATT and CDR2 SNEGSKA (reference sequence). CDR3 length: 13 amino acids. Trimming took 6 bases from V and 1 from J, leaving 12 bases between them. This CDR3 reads CSAQTGQNTEAFF. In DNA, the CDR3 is TGCAGTGCGCAGACGGGACAGAACACTGAAGCTTTCTTT.

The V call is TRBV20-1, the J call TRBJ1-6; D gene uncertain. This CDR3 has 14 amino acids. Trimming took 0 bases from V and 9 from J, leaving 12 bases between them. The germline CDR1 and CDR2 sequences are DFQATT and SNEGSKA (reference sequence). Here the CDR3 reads CSARDAISRSPLHF. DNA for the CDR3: TGCAGTGCTAGAGATGCCATTTCGCGTTCACCCCTCCACTTT.

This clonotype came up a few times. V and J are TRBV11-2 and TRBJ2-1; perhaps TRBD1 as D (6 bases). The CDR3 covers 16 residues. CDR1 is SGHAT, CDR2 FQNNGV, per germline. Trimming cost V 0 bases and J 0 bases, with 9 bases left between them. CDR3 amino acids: CASSLDRGSSYNEQFF. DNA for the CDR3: TGTGCCAGCAGCTTAGACAGGGGTAGCTCCTACAATGAGCAGTTCTTC.

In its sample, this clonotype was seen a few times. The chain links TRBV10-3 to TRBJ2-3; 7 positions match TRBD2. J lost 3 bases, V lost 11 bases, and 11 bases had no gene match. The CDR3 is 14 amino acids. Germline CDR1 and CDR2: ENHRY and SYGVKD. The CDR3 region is CAGTSGIGTDTQYF. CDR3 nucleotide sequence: TGTGCCGGAACAAGCGGGATAGGGACAGATACGCAGTATTTT.

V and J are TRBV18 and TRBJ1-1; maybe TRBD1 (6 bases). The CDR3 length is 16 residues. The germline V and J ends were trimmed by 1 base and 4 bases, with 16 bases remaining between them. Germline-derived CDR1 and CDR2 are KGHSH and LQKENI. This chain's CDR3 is CASSPRDITSGTEAFF. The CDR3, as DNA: TGTGCCAGCTCACCACGGGACATCACCTCTGGCACTGAAGCTTTCTTT.

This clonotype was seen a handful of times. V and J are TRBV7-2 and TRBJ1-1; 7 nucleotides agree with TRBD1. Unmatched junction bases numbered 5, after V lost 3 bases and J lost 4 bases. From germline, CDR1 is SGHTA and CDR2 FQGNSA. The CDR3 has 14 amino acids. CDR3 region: CASSFQSGGTEAFF. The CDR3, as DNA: TGTGCCAGCAGCTTTCAATCAGGGGGCACTGAAGCTTTCTTT.

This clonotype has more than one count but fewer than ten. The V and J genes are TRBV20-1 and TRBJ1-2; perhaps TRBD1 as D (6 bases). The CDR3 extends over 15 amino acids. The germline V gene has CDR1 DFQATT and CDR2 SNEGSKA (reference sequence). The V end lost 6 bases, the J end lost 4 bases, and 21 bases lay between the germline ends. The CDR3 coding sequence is TGCAGTGCGTCACCGGGACACCGGCGCGGCTATGGCTACACCTTC. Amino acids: CSASPGHRRGYGYTF.